The next 30 T cell receptor beta chains were all read from a single sample in a study of response to subunit inactivated influenza vaccine. TCRdb fed the RT-PCR reads into MiXCR, producing one record per CDR3 protein. The data contain about 620,000 distinct CDR3 sequences, about 11% of them seen just once; the ten biggest clones take up approximately 10%. This sample was shared with a second study, whose subject was T cells expressing NK-cell markers. That paper notes: TCR beta cDNA was generated via 5'RACE template switching incorporating UMIs.

Sequences were derived from PBMCs from blood, sampled on the day of vaccination. The receptors were gathered from a man aged 50 to 59 who received an inactivated influenza vaccine.

This clonotype was counted between two and nine times. J is TRBJ2-3 and V is TRBV7-9; TRBD1 aligns across 7 bases. Losses at the gene ends were 10 bases for V and 0 bases for J; bases not matched to a gene: 4. CDR1 and CDR2 (germline): SEHNR, FQNEAQ (reference sequence). The CDR3 is made up of 13 amino acids. The CDR3 sequence is CATQTGSTDTQYF. CDR3 sequence (DNA): TGTGCCACCCAGACAGGGAGCACAGATACGCAGTATTTT.

The rearrangement links TRBV28 to TRBJ1-2; TRBD1 is a possible D gene (6 bases). Germline V gene sequence: CDR1 MDHEN, CDR2 SYDVKM. The CDR3 has 14 amino acids. The V gene lost 2 bases and the J gene lost 5 bases, with 12 bases spanning the gap. CDR3 protein: CASSLRGTLYGYTF. In DNA, the CDR3 is TGTGCCAGCAGTTTACGGGGGACACTTTATGGCTACACCTTC.

This clonotype was seen many times. The chain couples TRBV6-5 to TRBJ2-7; D tentatively reads TRBD1 or TRBD2 (6 bases each). V was clipped by 2 bases and J by 3 bases, with 11 bases between them. The CDR3 has 14 amino acids. Germline assignment: CDR1 MNHEY and CDR2 SVGAGI. The DNA of the CDR3 is TGTGCCAGCAGTTACAGGCGGGGACACTACGAGCAGTACTTC. Translating gives CASSYRRGHYEQYF.

This clonotype was seen at least ten times. The chain combines TRBV20-1 with TRBJ2-5, with TRBD1 identical over 9 bases. Germline-derived CDR1 and CDR2 are DFQATT and SNEGSKA (reference sequence). This CDR3 contains 15 residues. V gave up 0 bases and J gave up 3 bases; unmatched junction bases: 5. CDR3: CSARDWGQGEETQYF. The CDR3 DNA sequence: TGCAGTGCTAGAGATTGGGGACAGGGAGAAGAGACCCAGTACTTC.

This clonotype was seen a few times. J is TRBJ1-1 and V is TRBV7-9; the D is unclear. V was shortened by 5 bases and J by 0 bases, with 13 bases between the two germline ends. The CDR3 length is 15 residues. Germline V lookup: CDR1 SEHNR, CDR2 FQNEAQ (reference sequence). CDR3 coding DNA: TGTGCCAGCAGCCCCTACGCAACCATGAACACTGAAGCTTTCTTT. Its translation is CASSPYATMNTEAFF.

V and J are TRBV12-3 or TRBV12-4 and TRBJ2-3, with 8 bases lining up with TRBD2. The CDR3 extends over 14 amino acids. The junction had 8 bases not matched to a gene; V was cut back by 7 bases and J by 5 bases. CDR3: CASTPGGRIDTQYF. DNA of the CDR3: TGTGCCAGCACCCCGGGGGGGCGTATAGATACGCAGTATTTT.

This clonotype has only a few counts. The chain couples TRBV6-1 to TRBJ2-7; TRBD1 is a possible D gene (7 bases). The CDR3 covers 15 residues. V was cut by 5 bases and J by 6 bases, with 20 bases left in between. Germline CDR1 and CDR2: MNHNS and SASEGT. CDR3 nucleotide sequence: TGTGCCAGCAGTCCACAAGGGGGCCGACTAGGCGAGCAGTACTTC. Its protein is CASSPQGGRLGEQYF.

The rearrangement uses TRBV6-5 and TRBJ2-2; 7 positions match TRBD1. Germline-derived CDR1 and CDR2 are MNHEY and SVGAGI. V dropped 4 bases and J dropped 6; count of bases not matched to a gene: 11. The CDR3 contains 16 residues. The CDR3 sequence: CASSSSTGSTPGELFF. The CDR3 bases are TGTGCCAGCAGTTCCTCGACAGGGTCCACACCCGGGGAGCTGTTTTTT.

V usage is TRBV29-1 and J usage is TRBJ2-4; the D gene is possibly TRBD1 (5 bases). Germline CDR1 is SQVTM and CDR2 is ANQGSEA. The CDR3 runs 15 residues. Trimming cost V 0 bases and J 9 bases, with 18 bases left between them. The CDR3 nucleotides are TGCAGCGTTGAAGATCAGGGTCCTCAGATGGGCATTCAGTACTTC. Residues: CSVEDQGPQMGIQYF.

The chain uses TRBV7-2 and TRBJ2-5; D gene ambiguous. Germline-derived CDR1 and CDR2 are SGHTA and FQGNSA. V lost 1 base and J lost 0, with 9 bases in between. The CDR3 consists of 15 residues. This CDR3 is CASSLGIYYQETQYF. CDR3 bases: TGTGCCAGCAGCTTAGGCATTTACTACCAAGAGACCCAGTACTTC.

The rearrangement links TRBV6-6 to TRBJ2-7, with 9 bases matching TRBD1. Germline V CDR1 and CDR2: MNHNY, SVGAGI (reference sequence). Trimming removed 9 bases from V and 2 bases from J; junction bases left unmatched: 5. This CDR3 comprises 13 residues. The DNA for the CDR3 is TGTGCCAGTGGGGACAGGGCCCCCTACGAGCAGTACTTC. This translates into CASGDRAPYEQYF.

V is TRBV29-1 and J is TRBJ2-7, with 9 bases fitting TRBD1. The junction had 1 base not matched to a gene; V was cut back by 1 base and J by 6 bases. This CDR3 is built from 12 residues. The germline CDR1 and CDR2 sequences are SQVTM and ANQGSEA. CDR3: CSVEGTGAEQYF. The CDR3 DNA follows: TGCAGCGTTGAAGGGACAGGGGCCGAGCAGTACTTC.

In its sample, this clonotype was seen many times. V usage is TRBV7-2 and J usage is TRBJ2-7, with D possibly being TRBD2 (6 bases). The germline gives CDR1 SGHTA, CDR2 FQGNSA. V was cut by 2 bases and J by 2 bases, with 13 bases left in between. CDR3 length: 15 residues. This chain's CDR3 is CASSLYGRGAYEQYF. As DNA, the CDR3 is TGTGCCAGCAGCTTATACGGGAGAGGGGCCTACGAGCAGTACTTC.

The CDR3: CASSPSLNPSYEQYF. CDR3 sequence (DNA): TGTGCCAGCAGCCCAAGTCTAAATCCCTCCTACGAGCAGTACTTC. The chain carries TRBV9 and TRBJ2-7, with D hard to call. Germline values: CDR1 SGDLS, CDR2 YYNGEE. Trimming shortened V by 4 bases and J by 0 bases, and 14 bases separated the two germline ends. The CDR3 runs 15 residues.

This clonotype has more than one count but fewer than ten. The chain carries TRBV7-8 and TRBJ2-1, with 8 bases identical to TRBD2. The CDR3 spans 16 residues. After removal of 6 bases from V and 3 bases from J, the junction contained 10 bases not matched to a gene. The germline CDR1 and CDR2 sequences are SGHVS and FQNEAQ. The CDR3 loop is CASRTGGDGRYNEQFF. CDR3 sequence (DNA): TGTGCCAGCAGAACCGGGGGGGATGGTCGCTACAATGAGCAGTTCTTC.

The count of this clonotype is one. V usage is TRBV7-2 and J usage is TRBJ2-7; 9 bases match TRBD1. CDR3 length: 14 residues. CDR1 and CDR2 (germline): SGHTA, FQGNSA. The junction had 4 bases not matched to a gene; V was cut back by 5 bases and J by 2 bases. CDR3 in DNA: TGTGCCAGCAGCCCCTGGACAGGGGCCTACGAGCAGTACTTC. It encodes CASSPWTGAYEQYF.

This clonotype occurred many times. A read error may produce the germline difference seen at one junction end. The chain carries TRBV4-1 and TRBJ2-1, with 10 bases matching TRBD2. The germline V gene encodes CDR1 MGHRA and CDR2 YSYEKL. The CDR3 contains 15 residues. CDR3 sequence: CASSQGLAAYNEQFF. CDR3 nucleotides: TGTGCCAGCAGCCAAGGACTAGCGGCCTACAATGAGCAGTTCTTC.

This clonotype was seen more than once but under ten times. J is TRBJ2-7 and V is TRBV27, with 13 bases fitting TRBD2. The CDR3 has 17 residues. The junction had 7 bases not matched to a gene; V was cut back by 0 bases and J by 5 bases. Germline lookup yields CDR1 MNHEY and CDR2 SMNVEV (reference sequence). Here the CDR3 reads CASSLSQTSGRSHEQYF. CDR3 nucleotide sequence: TGTGCCAGCAGTTTATCCCAGACTAGCGGGAGGAGCCACGAGCAGTACTTC.

The table lists this clonotype with a few counts. This chain uses TRBV14 with TRBJ2-1; D not resolved. Germline lookup yields CDR1 SGHDN and CDR2 FVKESK. V was pared by 1 base and J by 0 bases, with 10 bases between. The CDR3 is 16 amino acids. CDR3: CASSQVMRSSYNEQFF. DNA for the CDR3: TGTGCCAGCAGCCAAGTAATGAGGAGCTCCTACAATGAGCAGTTCTTC.

This clonotype was seen a handful of times. V and J are TRBV7-2 and TRBJ2-3; TRBD2 matches at 9 bases. CDR1 SGHTA and CDR2 FQGNSA come from the germline V gene. The CDR3 has 17 residues. V trimming: 1 base; J trimming: 4 bases; junction bases outside the gene matches: 9. CDR3 sequence reads: CASSLVARGGQADTQYF. Written as DNA, the CDR3 is TGTGCCAGCAGCTTAGTTGCGCGGGGGGGCCAGGCAGATACGCAGTATTTT.

This clonotype was seen once. The junction shows a germline mismatch at one end, possibly a read error. The chain employs TRBV29-1 and TRBJ2-3; D not certain. This CDR3 is 12 amino acids long. Germline V CDR1 and CDR2: SQVTM, ANQGSEA. The CDR3 nucleotides are TGCAGCGTTGAGTTAGGCCCAGATACGCACTATTTT. Translating gives CSVELGPDTHYF.

This clonotype came up a few times. V gene TRBV12-3 or TRBV12-4 combines with J gene TRBJ2-3; 8 bases are shared with TRBD1. Trimming took 0 bases from V and 11 from J; bases not matched to a gene: 7. The length of the CDR3 is 14 residues. The CDR3 sequence: CASSLASGQGMQYF. CDR3 in DNA: TGTGCCAGCAGTTTAGCGTCAGGACAGGGTATGCAGTATTTT.

The gene calls are TRBV6-5 and TRBJ2-2; no definite D call. The germline V gene encodes CDR1 MNHEY and CDR2 SVGAGI. The CDR3 is made up of 12 amino acids. Trimming took 8 bases from V and 6 from J, leaving 10 bases between them. In DNA form, the CDR3 reads TGTGCCAGCTCCGAGAGTCCCGGGGAGCTGTTTTTT. Its translation: CASSESPGELFF.

V and J are TRBV5-1 and TRBJ2-2; 10 bases match TRBD1. The germline gives CDR1 SGHRS, CDR2 YFSETQ. J gave up 3 bases and V 2 bases, and 1 base lay outside the gene matches. The length of the CDR3 is 15 residues. CDR3 loop: CASSFDRGHTGELFF. CDR3 in DNA: TGCGCCAGCAGCTTCGACAGGGGGCACACCGGGGAGCTGTTTTTT.

This clonotype was found a few times. The chain recombines TRBV12-3 or TRBV12-4 with TRBJ1-1, with D perhaps matching TRBD1 (6 bases). The CDR3 loop spans 13 amino acids. V was trimmed by 2 bases and J by 6 bases, leaving 10 bases between them. The CDR3 sequence: CASSLRGQAEAFF. The CDR3 nucleotides are TGTGCCAGCAGTTTACGGGGGCAGGCTGAAGCTTTCTTT.

This sequence joins TRBV28 and TRBJ2-3, with D possibly being TRBD1 (6 bases). Germline V gives CDR1 MDHEN, CDR2 SYDVKM. V was cut by 4 bases and J by 4 bases, with 9 bases left in between. The CDR3 consists of 13 residues. The CDR3 here is CASSSQGSDTQYF. Written as DNA, the CDR3 is TGTGCCAGCAGTTCCCAGGGGTCAGATACGCAGTATTTT.

The rearrangement uses TRBV5-1 and TRBJ2-7; 9 nucleotides agree with TRBD1. The CDR3 is 15 amino acids. CDR1 and CDR2 (germline): SGHRS, YFSETQ. Trimming took 2 bases from V and 2 from J; bases not matched to a gene: 5. CDR3 nucleotide sequence: TGCGCCAGCAGCTTAGGGGACAGGGACACCTACGAGCAGTACTTC. Its translation: CASSLGDRDTYEQYF.

This clonotype was counted only a few times. The rearrangement joins TRBV7-2 to TRBJ2-5; D unclear. From germline, CDR1 is SGHTA and CDR2 FQGNSA. CDR3 length: 13 amino acids. Trimming pared 4 bases from V and 3 bases from J, leaving 9 bases between. This chain's CDR3 is CASSSRQEETQYF. DNA for the CDR3: TGTGCCAGCAGCTCCCGACAAGAAGAGACCCAGTACTTC.

This clonotype came up a few times. The gene calls are TRBV10-3 and TRBJ2-1, with a weak D call TRBD2 (6 bases). Per the germline V gene, CDR1 is ENHRY and CDR2 is SYGVKD. The CDR3 sequence is 14 residues long. Between the trimmed V and J ends, which lost 6 bases and 6 bases, there was a span of 15 bases. In DNA, the CDR3 is TGTGCCATCAGCTCCCAGGCGGGAACCAATGAGCAGTTCTTC. It encodes CAISSQAGTNEQFF.

The J gene is TRBJ2-1, the V gene TRBV10-2, with 14 bases fitting TRBD2. This CDR3 contains 16 residues. The V and J ends lost 0 bases and 9 bases, in that order; junction bases with no gene match: 4. Germline lookup yields CDR1 WSHSY and CDR2 SAAADI. The CDR3: CASSESWTSGGSEQFF. The CDR3 coding sequence is TGCGCCAGCAGTGAGTCTTGGACTAGCGGGGGGTCTGAGCAGTTCTTC.